This T cell receptor beta chain came from a study of cytomegalovirus exposure and HLA in healthy donors. This CDR3 has 15 residues. V gave up 2 bases and J gave up 6 bases; unmatched junction bases: 8. The germline gives CDR1 MNHNY, CDR2 SVGAGI (reference sequence). The method was immunoSEQ multiplex PCR; TCRdb's version includes in-frame clones alone and lacks a portion of them. The sample has 100,000 or so clones; more than 85% are singletons. This clone was seen a single time. The antigen is not known. Findings and limits, study-wide: In the roughly 130 validation repertoires, a later analysis found that first-cohort TCR clusters tended to co-occur. A few chains linked to CMV were shown in vitro to be specific for CMV antigens. Investigators reported 150 to 200 TCR beta chains as tied to cytomegalovirus. Reports showed the classifier diagnosing cytomegalovirus status with high specificity and sensitivity.

What was sequenced was PBMCs. This chain links TRBV6-6 with TRBJ2-7, with TRBD1 matching 9 bases. This clonotype was obtained from a man aged 18 to 29 in good health and CMV-seropositive. CDR3 nucleotides: TGTGCCAGCAGTTACCTGGGGACAGGGAACAGCGAGCAGTACTTC. Translated: CASSYLGTGNSEQYF.